Following are 5 T cell receptor beta chains from one sample sequenced in a study of T cell clones after liver transplantation. Generated by immunoSEQ multiplex PCR, the TCRdb table keeps only in-frame clones and is missing some. This sample has roughly 80,000 clones, with 65% to 85% found just once. Sequencing was performed on CD4+ T cells from blood, taken approximately 3.5 years after liver transplant. The origin of the receptors is a human patient who received a liver transplant. Some T cells may originate from the graft donor.

The chain has TRBV28 and TRBJ1-4, with TRBD1 as a possible D gene (5 bases). This CDR3 contains 16 residues. The germline gives CDR1 MDHEN, CDR2 SYDVKM. The V end lost 3 bases, the J end lost 1 base, and 12 bases lay between the germline ends. Here the CDR3 DNA reads TGTGCCAGCAGTTTCTCGGACGACAGAACTAATGAAAAACTGTTTTTT. Its protein is CASSFSDDRTNEKLFF.

V gene TRBV19 combines with J gene TRBJ2-5; D may be TRBD2 (6 bases). Germline CDR1 is LNHDA and CDR2 is SQIVND (reference sequence). Between the trimmed V and J ends, which lost 5 bases and 5 bases, there was a span of 15 bases. This CDR3 has 14 residues. This CDR3 is CASSPRGLRETQYF. The CDR3 DNA reads TGTGCCAGTAGTCCGCGGGGCTTGCGGGAGACCCAGTACTTC.

The rearrangement links TRBV4-3 to TRBJ2-7; TRBD2 agrees at 12 bases. The length of the CDR3 is 16 residues. Germline V gene lookup returns CDR1 LGHNA and CDR2 YSLEER. J was trimmed by 3 bases and V by 0 bases; bases with no gene match: 3. In nucleotides, the CDR3 is TGCGCCAGCAGCCAAGATCGACTAGCGGGAGTCTACGAGCAGTACTTC. Residues: CASSQDRLAGVYEQYF.

This clone was observed a handful of times. This sequence joins TRBV27 and TRBJ1-5; the D gene is possibly TRBD1 (5 bases). Germline CDR1 reads MNHEY; CDR2 reads SMNVEV (reference sequence). V shed 7 bases and J shed 2 bases, with 12 bases lying between them. This CDR3 spans 14 amino acids. The CDR3 is CASNFRGGNQPQHF. The CDR3 nucleotides read TGTGCCAGCAATTTCCGAGGGGGCAATCAGCCCCAGCATTTT.

This chain joins TRBV7-9 and TRBJ1-3, with D possibly being TRBD1 (6 bases). Germline V CDR1 and CDR2: SEHNR, FQNEAQ (reference sequence). The CDR3 is 18 amino acids. With 7 bases removed from V and 4 bases from J, the gap between germline ends came to 26 bases. DNA of the CDR3: TGTGCCAGCAATAGAGGGGGAAGGGACGGCCGGTCAGGAAACACCATATATTTT. It encodes CASNRGGRDGRSGNTIYF.